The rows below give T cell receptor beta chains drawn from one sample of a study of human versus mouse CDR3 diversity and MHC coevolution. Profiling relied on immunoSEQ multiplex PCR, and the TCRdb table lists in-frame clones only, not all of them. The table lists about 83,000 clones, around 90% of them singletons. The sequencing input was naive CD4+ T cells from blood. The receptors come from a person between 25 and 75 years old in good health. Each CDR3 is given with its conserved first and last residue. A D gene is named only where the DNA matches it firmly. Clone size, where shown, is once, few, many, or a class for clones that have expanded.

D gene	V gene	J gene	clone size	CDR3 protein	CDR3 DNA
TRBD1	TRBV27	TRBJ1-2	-	CASSLRQGYGYTF	TGTGCCAGCAGTTTACGACAGGGATATGGCTACACCTTC
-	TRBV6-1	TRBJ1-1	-	CASSARREWTEAFF	TGTGCCAGCAGTGCCCGACGGGAGTGGACTGAAGCTTTCTTT
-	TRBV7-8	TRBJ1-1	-	CASTSGGGVDAEAFF	TGTGCCAGCACCTCCGGCGGGGGGGTCGACGCTGAAGCTTTCTTT
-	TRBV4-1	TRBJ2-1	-	CASSRGTGGPNEQFF	TGCGCCAGCAGCCGGGGGACGGGGGGCCCCAATGAGCAGTTCTTC
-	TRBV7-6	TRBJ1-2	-	CASSSLVGGRGYTF	TGTGCCAGCAGCTCCCTCGTAGGGGGAAGGGGCTACACCTTT
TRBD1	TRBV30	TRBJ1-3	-	CAWTGQAHGNTIYF	TGTGCCTGGACGGGACAGGCCCATGGAAACACCATATATTTT
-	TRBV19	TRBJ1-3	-	CASSSGTGNTIYF	TGTGCCAGTAGTTCAGGGACTGGAAACACCATATATTTT
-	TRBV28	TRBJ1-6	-	CASSLGMRAYNSPPHF	TGTGCCAGCAGTTTGGGCATGAGGGCCTATAATTCACCCCCCCACTTT
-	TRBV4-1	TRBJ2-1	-	CASSHATSRDEQFF	TGCGCCAGCAGCCACGCGACTAGTCGCGATGAGCAGTTCTTC
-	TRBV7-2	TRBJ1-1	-	CASSLRGGDTEAFF	TGTGCCAGCAGCTTAAGAGGAGGGGACACTGAAGCTTTCTTT
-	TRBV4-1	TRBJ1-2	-	CASSQNSDYTF	TGCGCCAGCAGCCAGAATAGTGACTACACCTTC
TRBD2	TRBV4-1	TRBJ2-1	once	CASRKDPLAGGRNEQFF	TGCGCCAGCAGAAAAGATCCCCTAGCGGGGGGTCGGAATGAGCAGTTCTTC
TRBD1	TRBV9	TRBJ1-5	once	CASSPGQGNQPQHF	TGTGCCAGCAGCCCAGGACAGGGCAATCAGCCCCAGCATTTT
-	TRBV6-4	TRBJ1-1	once	CASSEQQGPFPGTFF	TGTGCCAGCAGTGAACAGCAGGGGCCCTTCCCCGGGACTTTCTTT
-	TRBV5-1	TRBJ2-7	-	CASSLAGDSHEQYF	TGCGCCAGCAGCTTGGCAGGGGATTCGCACGAGCAGTACTTC
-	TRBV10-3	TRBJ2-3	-	CAISESGRPDSTDTQYF	TGTGCCATCAGTGAGTCTGGCAGGCCGGATAGCACAGATACGCAGTATTTT
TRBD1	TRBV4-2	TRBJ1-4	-	CASSQLGQGGTTNEKLFF	TGTGCCAGCAGCCAACTGGGACAGGGGGGAACAACTAATGAAAAACTGTTTTTT
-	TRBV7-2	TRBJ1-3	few	CASSLGMAVSSGNTIYF	TGTGCCAGCAGCTTAGGCATGGCAGTCAGCTCTGGAAACACCATATATTTT
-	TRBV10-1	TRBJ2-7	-	CASSESVETYEQYF	TGCGCCAGCAGTGAGTCGGTGGAGACCTACGAGCAGTACTTC
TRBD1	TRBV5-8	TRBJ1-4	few	CASSRQGAKLFF	TGTGCCAGCAGTCGACAGGGTGCAAAACTGTTTTTT
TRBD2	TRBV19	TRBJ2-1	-	CASSSSGGNEQFF	TGTGCCAGTAGTTCTAGCGGGGGCAATGAGCAGTTCTTC
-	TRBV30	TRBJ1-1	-	CAWSSGVRTMNTEAFF	TGTGCCTGGTCCTCGGGGGTCCGAACAATGAACACTGAAGCTTTCTTT
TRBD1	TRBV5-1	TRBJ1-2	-	CASSYTGDGYTF	TGCGCCAGCAGCTACACAGGGGACGGCTACACCTTC
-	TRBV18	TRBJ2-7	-	CASSPRLGSTYEQYF	TGTGCCAGCTCACCACGGCTCGGGTCCACCTACGAGCAGTACTTC
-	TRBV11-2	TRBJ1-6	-	CASSLEARYNSPLHF	TGTGCCAGCAGCTTAGAGGCACGCTATAATTCACCCCTCCACTTT
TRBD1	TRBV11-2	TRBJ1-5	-	CASSLVQGAGNQPQHF	TGTGCCAGCAGTTTAGTCCAGGGGGCTGGGAATCAGCCCCAGCATTTT
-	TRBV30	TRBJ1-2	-	CAWTGFLDYGYTF	TGTGCCTGGACAGGGTTTTTAGACTATGGCTACACCTTC
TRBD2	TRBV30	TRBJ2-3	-	CAWLGGGTSAFWDTQYF	TGTGCCTGGCTGGGCGGGGGTACTAGCGCCTTTTGGGATACGCAGTATTTT
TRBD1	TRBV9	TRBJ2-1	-	CASSFGTDSYNEQFF	TGTGCCAGCAGCTTTGGGACAGACTCCTACAATGAGCAGTTCTTC
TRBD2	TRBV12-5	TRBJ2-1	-	CASGLVTGTSGGSSYNEQFF	TGTGCTAGTGGTTTGGTAACCGGGACTAGCGGGGGTAGCTCCTACAATGAGCAGTTCTTC
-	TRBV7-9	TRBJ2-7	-	CASSPPGYEQYF	TGTGCCAGCAGCCCCCCCGGGTACGAGCAGTACTTC
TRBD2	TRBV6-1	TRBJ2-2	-	CASSALTGMGLAGAGELFF	TGTGCCAGCAGTGCCCTGACAGGGATGGGACTAGCGGGAGCCGGGGAGCTGTTTTTT
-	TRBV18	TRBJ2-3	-	CASSLPPSIQYTQYF	TGTGCCAGCTCACTCCCCCCATCTATTCAATATACGCAGTATTTT
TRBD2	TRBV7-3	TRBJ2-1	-	CASSLPSSGGNNEQFF	TGTGCCAGCAGCTTGCCTTCTAGCGGGGGAAACAATGAGCAGTTCTTC